This record concerns one T cell receptor (beta chain) sequence. This CDR3 spans 17 amino acids. The data were obtained in a study of T cell changes during pregnancy in multiple sclerosis. Profiled with immunoSEQ multiplex PCR; TCRdb holds only in-frame clones, not every one. The sample lists some 70,000 clones, 91% seen once, with roughly 0.29% in the top ten. Sequences were derived from CD4+ T cells from peripheral blood mononuclear cells, sampled in the third trimester of pregnancy. This receptor was obtained from a female donor in good health, enrolled as a control in a pregnancy study. J is TRBJ1-2 and V is TRBV12-2. TRBV12-2 is a pseudogene locus. CDR3 DNA sequence: TGTGCAAGTCGCTTAAGGGCCCCTCCTACGAGGGTCTATGGCTACACCTTC. This codes for CASRLRAPPTRVYGYTF.